The rows below give T cell receptor beta chains drawn from one sample of a study of T cell responses to AZD1222 COVID-19 vaccine. The table came from immunoSEQ multiplex PCR; TCRdb's copy has only in-frame clones and leaves some out. The table shows over 80,000 clones, with roughly nine tenths occurring only once. The starting material was peripheral blood, obtained 28 days after the second AZD1222 dose. These receptors came from an adult who received the AZD1222 COVID-19 vaccine. CDR3s include the opening cysteine and the closing phenylalanine or tryptophan. D genes are given only for firm matches. Clone size is shown for a subset of rows, as once, few, many or a class of expanded clone.

>once|TRBD2|TRBV19|TRBJ2-7
CASSIAGGWSYEQYF
TGTGCCAGTAGTATTGCGGGAGGATGGTCCTACGAGCAGTACTTC
>.|.|TRBV28|TRBJ1-2
CASSLGMGRGPNYGYTF
TGTGCCAGCAGTTTAGGCATGGGGCGGGGCCCTAACTATGGCTACACCTTC
>.|.|TRBV11-2|TRBJ2-1
CASSLYGGASSYNEQFF
TGTGCCAGCAGCTTATACGGCGGCGCGAGCTCCTACAATGAGCAGTTCTTC
>.|.|TRBV19|TRBJ2-2
CASRGRGELFF
TGTGCCAGTAGGGGGCGTGGGGAGCTGTTTTTT
>.|.|TRBV3-1/TRBV3-2|TRBJ2-2
CASSQEPGRRSTTTGELFF
TGTGCCAGCAGCCAAGAGCCGGGACGTCGGTCGACAACCACCGGGGAGCTGTTTTTT
>.|.|TRBV5-6|TRBJ1-5
CASSSLQQGSNQPQHF
TGTGCCAGCAGCTCCCTCCAACAGGGTAGCAATCAGCCCCAGCATTTT
>.|.|TRBV27|TRBJ2-7
CASSFGTRYEQYF
TGTGCCAGCAGTTTCGGAACCCGCTACGAGCAGTACTTC
>.|.|TRBV7-9|TRBJ1-4
CASSLGLGDKLFF
TGTGCCAGCAGCTTAGGATTAGGGGATAAACTGTTTTTT
>once|TRBD1|TRBV28|TRBJ2-7
CASSTGQGSYEQYF
TGTGCCAGCAGCACGGGACAGGGAAGCTACGAGCAGTACTTC
>.|.|TRBV5-4|TRBJ2-1
CASSLGQGSYNEQFF
TGTGCCAGCAGCTTGGGGCAGGGCTCCTACAATGAGCAGTTCTTC
>.|.|TRBV4-2|TRBJ2-2
CASSQDLPGSPGTGELFF
TGTGCCAGCAGCCAAGATCTCCCCGGGTCGCCTGGGACCGGGGAGCTGTTTTTT
>.|.|TRBV5-5|TRBJ1-1
CASSPTRRMNTEAFF
TGTGCCAGCAGCCCGACCCGGCGGATGAACACTGAAGCTTTCTTT
>.|.|TRBV7-9|TRBJ2-5
CASSPGGWGAQETQYF
TGTGCCAGCAGCCCCGGTGGTTGGGGGGCCCAAGAGACCCAGTACTTC
>.|.|TRBV27|TRBJ2-7
CASSFHRTATYEQYF
TGTGCCAGCAGTTTCCACCGGACAGCCACCTACGAGCAGTACTTC
>once|.|TRBV9|TRBJ2-1
CASSVAGTQYNEQFF
TGTGCCAGCAGCGTAGCCGGGACGCAGTACAATGAGCAGTTCTTC
>.|.|TRBV18|TRBJ1-3
CASSPGRNTIYF
TGTGCCAGCTCACCAGGTCGAAACACCATATATTTT
>.|TRBD1|TRBV27|TRBJ2-7
CASSLRRTGVPEQYF
TGTGCCAGCAGTTTACGTCGGACAGGGGTGCCCGAGCAGTACTTC
>.|.|TRBV27|TRBJ1-1
CASRAVNTEAFF
TGTGCCAGCAGGGCAGTGAACACTGAAGCTTTCTTT
>few|TRBD2|TRBV7-2|TRBJ2-3
CATSLRAGGFSTDTQYF
TGTGCCACCTCACTCAGGGCGGGGGGCTTTAGCACAGATACGCAGTATTTT
>.|.|TRBV24-1|TRBJ2-1
CATSDLNRNGEQFF
TGTGCCACCAGTGATTTAAACCGGAACGGTGAGCAGTTCTTC
>.|.|TRBV14|TRBJ2-3
CASSQGSGSGVTQYF
TGTGCCAGCAGCCAAGGGAGTGGGAGTGGGGTTACGCAGTATTTT
>.|.|TRBV28|TRBJ2-5
CASSLLGTAQETQYF
TGTGCCAGCAGTTTACTCGGAACCGCTCAAGAGACCCAGTACTTC
>.|TRBD1|TRBV19|TRBJ2-2
CASRITGATGELFF
TGTGCCAGTAGAATTACAGGGGCCACCGGGGAGCTGTTTTTT
>once|.|TRBV5-1|TRBJ2-1
CASSPDKGPAESYNEQFF
TGCGCCAGCAGCCCGGATAAGGGGCCCGCGGAGTCCTACAATGAGCAGTTCTTC
>.|TRBD2|TRBV7-8|TRBJ2-3
CASSPVAGVLTDTQYF
TGTGCCAGCAGCCCAGTAGCGGGAGTGCTCACAGATACGCAGTATTTT
>.|.|TRBV7-2|TRBJ2-7
CASSLLGGEQYF
TGTGCCAGCAGCCTGCTAGGGGGCGAGCAGTACTTC
>.|.|TRBV11-2|TRBJ1-1
CASSRPTGTAFF
TGTGCCAGCAGCCGCCCAACAGGGACAGCTTTCTTT
>.|.|TRBV9|TRBJ2-7
CASSVGVRGDEQYF
TGTGCCAGCAGCGTAGGAGTAAGGGGGGACGAGCAGTACTTC
>.|TRBD2|TRBV5-1|TRBJ2-1
CATQRELNNEQFF
TGCGCCACCCAGCGGGAGCTTAACAATGAGCAGTTCTTC
>few|.|TRBV6-4|TRBJ1-6
CASSARGFGADYNSPLHF
TGTGCCAGCAGTGCCCGGGGATTCGGGGCGGATTATAATTCACCCCTCCACTTT
>once|TRBD2|TRBV19|TRBJ2-1
CASSIALAGAYNEQFF
TGTGCCAGTAGTATAGCCCTAGCGGGGGCCTACAATGAGCAGTTCTTC
>.|.|TRBV5-8|TRBJ1-6
CASSLEGNNSPLHF
TGTGCCAGCAGCTTGGAAGGGAATAATTCACCCCTCCACTTT
>.|.|TRBV6-5|TRBJ2-3
CATKTQGGNTQYF
TGTGCCACCAAAACACAGGGTGGGAATACGCAGTATTTT
>.|.|TRBV24-1|TRBJ2-5
CATSDRRGVETQYF
TGTGCCACCAGTGACCGCAGGGGAGTGGAGACCCAGTACTTC
>.|.|TRBV19|TRBJ2-2
CASSVLFANTGELFF
TGTGCCAGTAGTGTGTTATTCGCGAACACCGGGGAGCTGTTTTTT
>.|TRBD1|TRBV7-2|TRBJ2-7
CASSKDRVREQYF
TGTGCCAGCAGCAAGGACAGGGTTCGGGAGCAGTACTTC
>once|.|TRBV6-5|TRBJ1-5
CASSPGPNQPQHF
TGTGCCAGCAGCCCAGGCCCCAATCAGCCCCAGCATTTT
>.|.|TRBV7-8|TRBJ1-1
CASSLSSRGMYAFF
TGTGCCAGCAGCTTAAGCTCGCGGGGGATGTATGCTTTCTTT
>.|TRBD2|TRBV27|TRBJ2-1
CATQREGGYNEQFF
TGTGCCACTCAGCGGGAGGGAGGGTACAATGAGCAGTTCTTC
>.|.|TRBV21-1|TRBJ1-5
CASSKNGILHSNQPQHF
TGTGCCAGCAGCAAAAATGGGATTCTACATAGCAATCAGCCCCAGCATTTT
>.|.|TRBV2|TRBJ1-1
CGPTGELNTEAFF
TGTGGCCCGACTGGGGAATTGAACACTGAAGCTTTCTTT
>few|TRBD2|TRBV28|TRBJ2-2
CASRPWTSGSTGELFF
TGTGCCAGCAGACCATGGACTAGCGGGAGCACCGGGGAGCTGTTTTTT
>once|TRBD1|TRBV7-3|TRBJ1-1
CASSLTGTAGEAFF
TGTGCCAGCAGCTTAACCGGGACAGCTGGTGAAGCTTTCTTT
>.|.|TRBV28|TRBJ1-4
CASSPHLGEKLFF
TGTGCCAGCAGTCCCCACCTCGGTGAAAAACTGTTTTTT
>.|.|TRBV18|TRBJ2-3
CASSRETGLSTDTQYF
TGTGCCAGCTCACGGGAAACGGGACTCAGCACAGATACGCAGTATTTT
>.|.|TRBV5-1|TRBJ2-7
CASRDLRQTTYEQYF
TGCGCCAGCCGAGATTTGAGACAGACTACCTACGAGCAGTACTTC
>.|TRBD1|TRBV28|TRBJ1-5
CASSSGDRFNQPQHF
TGTGCCAGCAGTTCGGGGGACAGGTTCAATCAGCCCCAGCATTTT
>.|.|TRBV28|TRBJ1-4
CASRSGANEKLFF
TGTGCCAGCAGGTCTGGGGCTAATGAAAAACTGTTTTTT
>.|TRBD2|TRBV11-3|TRBJ2-1
CASSFTSGIYNEQFF
TGTGCCAGCAGCTTTACTAGCGGGATTTACAATGAGCAGTTCTTC
>.|.|TRBV27|TRBJ1-6
CASSLWGHNSPLHF
TGTGCCAGCAGTTTATGGGGGCATAATTCACCCCTCCACTTT
>.|.|TRBV28|TRBJ2-5
CASSSPDREETQYF
TGTGCCAGCAGTTCTCCCGACCGGGAAGAGACCCAGTACTTC
>.|.|TRBV4-1|TRBJ2-2
CASSQDRTVAGELFF
TGCGCCAGCAGCCAAGACCGGACTGTGGCCGGGGAGCTGTTTTTT
>.|.|TRBV19|TRBJ1-5
CASSKVGPSNQPQHF
TGTGCCAGTAGTAAGGTGGGGCCGAGCAATCAGCCCCAGCATTTT
>once|.|TRBV21-1|TRBJ2-7
CASTWTRLYEQYF
TGTGCCAGCACCTGGACCCGGCTCTACGAGCAGTACTTC
>.|.|TRBV27|TRBJ2-3
CASSSAPAIGITDTQYF
TGTGCCAGCAGTTCAGCCCCCGCCATTGGGATCACAGATACGCAGTATTTT
>.|.|TRBV30|TRBJ1-3
CAWSDRGNTIYF
TGTGCCTGGAGCGACAGGGGAAACACCATATATTTT
>.|.|TRBV9|TRBJ1-6
CASSVKGDSPLHF
TGTGCCAGCAGCGTAAAAGGAGACTCACCCCTCCACTTT